This T cell receptor beta chain appears in the sequencing data of a study of shared clonotypes between healthy human individuals. Donors were Caucasian adults residing in Nashville, Tennessee, USA. Sequencing on ten immunoSEQ deep assay plates was performed for unsorted PBMC DNA. This table comes from immunoSEQ multiplex PCR, and its TCRdb copy is limited to in-frame clones, with some not included. The sample has roughly 500,000 clones, more than 65% seen once; the top ten hold about 12%. V lost 1 base and J lost 2; bases outside the gene matches: 3. The CDR3 consists of 15 residues. The V gene's germline CDR1 is SGHTA and CDR2 FQGNSA. Points from the study as a whole: Deeper or shallower sequencing was expected to change how clonotypes are shared among donors.

About this clone itself: Antigen: not known.

Sequenced input: PBMCs. This chain links TRBV7-2 with TRBJ2-7; 9 positions agree with TRBD2. The sequence was collected from a woman aged 40 to 55 in good health. Some clones in this sample may be carry-over from other donors' samples. In DNA, the CDR3 is TGTGCCAGCAGCTTAGTGCGGGAGGGCCCCTACGAGCAGTACTTC. Encoded protein: CASSLVREGPYEQYF.